These 11 T cell receptor beta chains originate from one sample sequenced in a study of cytomegalovirus exposure and HLA in healthy donors. 60 Vbeta and 13 Jbeta primers were used in PCR. Repertoires were generated with immunoSEQ multiplex PCR, while TCRdb's copy carries only in-frame clones and drops some. The sample gives 150,000 or so clones, about 79% of which show up once; 5% to 7% is in the top ten. The sequencing input was PBMCs. These receptors were collected from a man aged 35-49 years in good health and CMV-seropositive.

The CDR3 loop reads CASSLSGDEQYF. In DNA form, the CDR3 reads TGTGCCAGCAGCTTATCGGGGGACGAGCAGTACTTC. This chain connects TRBV11-2 to TRBJ2-7; TRBD2 might be the D (6 bases). V lost 2 bases and J 5 bases, leaving 7 bases between the germline ends. Germline values: CDR1 SGHAT, CDR2 FQNNGV. This CDR3 has 12 amino acids. Complete variable domain (other parts from reference TRBV11-2 and TRBJ2-7): EAGVAQSPRYKIIEKRQSVAFWCNPISGHATLYWYQQILGQGPKLLIQFQNNGVVDDSQLPKDRFSAERLKGVDSTLKIQPAKLEDSAVYLCASSLSGDEQYFGPGTRLTVT.

The rearrangement uses TRBV29-1 and TRBJ2-3, with D perhaps TRBD1 (6 bases). V lost 0 bases, J lost 0 bases, and 10 bases lay in between. The CDR3 extends over 15 amino acids. CDR1 and CDR2 (germline): SQVTM, ANQGSEA. The CDR3 reads CSVEDPTGSTDTQYF. The CDR3 nucleotides are TGCAGCGTTGAAGATCCCACAGGGAGCACAGATACGCAGTATTTT.

The rearrangement uses TRBV7-2 and TRBJ2-1; TRBD1 might be the D (7 bases). Trimming stripped 7 bases from V and 2 bases from J, with 21 bases between. The CDR3 contains 17 residues. Germline CDR1 is SGHTA and CDR2 is FQGNSA. CDR3 nucleotides: TGTGCCAGCACCCCCTGGGTTGGAGGGGGCGCCTACAATGAGCAGTTCTTC. It is translated as CASTPWVGGGAYNEQFF.

The chain joins TRBV19 to TRBJ2-5; D possibly corresponds to TRBD1 (5 bases). The CDR3 has 16 amino acids. CDR1 is LNHDA, CDR2 SQIVND, per germline (reference sequence). The V and J ends lost 6 bases and 4 bases respectively, with 21 bases between them. The CDR3 nucleotides read TGTGCCAGTAGAAGCCCGACCGGGCAGGGTCGAGAGACCCAGTACTTC. Translating it yields CASRSPTGQGRETQYF.

The chain links TRBV4-1 to TRBJ2-5; 11 bases match TRBD2. Gene TRBJ2-7 matches the end of the DNA better, so the J call may be wrong. CDR1 MGHRA and CDR2 YSYEKL come from the germline V gene. The CDR3 spans 16 residues. The CDR3 DNA is TGCGCCAGCAGCCTCGATTCCACTAGCGGGAGCTACGAGCAGTACTTC. It encodes CASSLDSTSGSYEQYF.

This chain joins TRBV5-1 and TRBJ2-5, with TRBD1 matching over 8 bases. V lost 5 bases to trimming and J lost 5 bases; unmatched junction nucleotides: 11. CDR1 is SGHRS, CDR2 YFSETQ, per germline. This CDR3 contains 15 residues. CDR3 sequence: CASRGQVRGKETQYF. The CDR3 nucleotides are TGCGCCAGCAGGGGACAGGTGCGAGGCAAGGAGACCCAGTACTTC.

The chain links TRBV9 to TRBJ2-5; 7 bases line up with TRBD1. Trimming removed 7 bases from V and 5 bases from J; junction bases left unmatched: 20. In germline, CDR1 is SGDLS, CDR2 YYNGEE. The CDR3 extends over 17 amino acids. CDR3 DNA sequence: TGTGCCAGCGGGGATGACAGGGCCCGACAAGGGGAGGAGACCCAGTACTTC. It translates to CASGDDRARQGEETQYF.

The chain has TRBV5-1 and TRBJ1-1; 7 nucleotides agree with TRBD1. The CDR3 is 12 residues long. Germline V CDR1 and CDR2: SGHRS, YFSETQ. The trim removed 4 bases at V and 4 bases at J, leaving 1 base unmatched. CDR3 sequence reads: CASSNRGTEAFF. DNA for the CDR3: TGCGCCAGCAGCAACAGGGGCACTGAAGCTTTCTTT.

The chain couples TRBV4-1 to TRBJ2-5, with a weak D call TRBD2 (5 bases). Trimming stripped 1 base from V and 5 bases from J, with 20 bases between. The CDR3 covers 17 residues. Germline CDR1 is MGHRA and CDR2 is YSYEKL. As DNA, the CDR3 is TGCGCCAGCAGCCAAGGGGCCCACGGAGGAGTCACGGAGACCCAGTACTTC. This sequence encodes CASSQGAHGGVTETQYF.

The rearrangement joins TRBV5-1 to TRBJ1-3; unclear D gene. Germline V gene lookup returns CDR1 SGHRS and CDR2 YFSETQ. CDR3 length: 15 amino acids. The V and J ends lost 2 bases and 4 bases respectively, with 13 bases between them. The CDR3 loop reads CASSFASQRGNTIYF. Here the CDR3 DNA reads TGCGCCAGCAGCTTTGCCAGCCAGCGGGGAAACACCATATATTTT.

This sequence joins TRBV6-1 and TRBJ1-1; D not certain. This CDR3 has 11 residues. V gave up 10 bases and J gave up 1 base, with 7 bases separating them. Looked up from germline, CDR1 is MNHNS and CDR2 is SASEGT. In nucleotides, the CDR3 is TGTGCCACCCGAGAGAACACTGAAGCTTTCTTT. Its protein product is CATRENTEAFF.